This TCR beta chain was obtained from a study of glioma-infiltrating T cells after dendritic cell vaccination. For the study at large: Dendritic cell vaccine was injected intradermally three times, biweekly.

The germline CDR1 and CDR2 sequences are SGDLS and YYNGEE. Trimming shortened V by 0 bases and J by 1 base, and 7 bases separated the two germline ends. The CDR3 totals 15 residues. Time point indicated: after dendritic cell vaccination, including at tumor progression/relapse. Isocitrate dehydrogenase mutation was absent in all glioblastoma patients. Up to roughly 2 ug genomic DNA was used for TCRB CDR3 amplification. TCRdb's table, derived via immunoSEQ multiplex PCR, lists solely in-frame clones and lacks some. Of about 87,000 clones in the sample, 75% to 90% were seen once. The TCR was taken from a human donor with glioblastoma. The specimen comprised blood, sampled after dendritic cell vaccination. The chain employs TRBV9 and TRBJ2-2, with D uncertain. The CDR3 nucleotides are TGTGCCAGCAGCGTAGGGAACAGGAACACCGGGGAGCTGTTTTTT. Protein sequence: CASSVGNRNTGELFF.